The T cell receptor beta chain under discussion was sequenced for a study of cytomegalovirus exposure and HLA in healthy donors (dated by TCRdb to 2016 to 2017). A note on the overall study: An earlier analysis of about 530 of the donors reported 250 to 350 Gb of sequence data and 90 million to 120 million unique TCR beta sequences obtained from some 200 million T cells. Of the roughly 400 genotyped donors, approximately 83% fell in the genetic ancestry cluster associated with self-reported Caucasian donors. The study used immunosequencing to profile the T cell repertoires of 600 to 850 subjects and linked those repertoires to cytomegalovirus serostatus. Roughly 300 gigabases of sequencing data and approximately 85 million unique TCR sequences were included in an early release covering over 600 HLA-typed donors. Among around 400 genotyped donors of the cohort, an average of approximately 220,000 unique TCR beta nucleotide sequences was sequenced per donor, of which 15% to 20% were non-productive. In a later analysis, previously published TCR beta repertoires from 550 to 750 donors were re-analyzed and high-resolution HLA genotyping was added so that TCR occurrence patterns could be studied. All discovery cohort repertoires had been generated on a single sequencing platform. A later genetic analysis used genome-wide SNP genotypes for about 60% of the roughly 700 donors, treating that subset as a discovery cohort. Roughly five DR-DQ haplotypes were treated as single units for association and clustering because of strong linkage in the cohort. In addition to the first cohort of 666 subjects, a separate validation cohort of approximately 130 different subjects was used. In an earlier analysis of about 590 of the donors, high-throughput TCR beta sequencing was used to judge whether each TCR beta V gene segment behaved as functional or pseudogenic. The study aimed to test whether cataloging public T cell receptors could reveal signatures of past pathogen exposure. Donor age, sex, ethnicity and CMV serostatus were compiled alongside the repertoire data. Typing coverage varied by locus: roughly 620-630 donors for A, B, C, DRB1 and DQB1; roughly 510 for DQA1; over 600 for DPA1; approximately 490 for DPB1. To predict cytomegalovirus infection status, the study brought together high-throughput TCR immunosequencing, statistical association of individual TCRs with disease status, and machine learning. In the later analysis, no new phenotypic data were used to find candidate immune exposures; instead, reliance was placed on TCR beta sequences and their occurrence across donors. Class I and class II HLA loci were covered by the typing at four-digit resolution.

Libraries were prepared through the immunoSEQ multiplex PCR assay. The multiplex PCR relied on a mix of 60 forward primers for TCR Vbeta segments and 13 reverse primers for TCR Jbeta segments. A multiplex PCR assay on genomic DNA amplified the CDR3 region of rearranged TCR beta genes. On the Illumina HiSeq System, the amplified TCR beta libraries were sequenced as 87-base-pair reads. Concerning the study's data processing: In a later analysis, tens of millions of unique TCR beta chains were counted across the roughly 670 repertoires, and roughly 10 million of these chains were shared by at least two donors. Raw reads were error-corrected and collapsed into unique sequences by a nearest-neighbor algorithm in which closely related sequences were merged to remove PCR and sequencing errors. To assign V, D and J gene segments, CDR3 sequences were aligned to IMGT reference sequences. For a sequence to be retained, at least a six-nucleotide match to both a V gene segment and a J gene segment was required. Rearrangements were classified as productive when the CDR3 lacked stop codons and remained in frame with V and J, and all other rearrangements were classified as non-productive. CDR3 was defined according to IMGT convention as the region running from the second conserved V-encoded cysteine to the conserved J-encoded phenylalanine. The earlier analysis of fewer than 750 of the donors excluded sequences that lacked an unambiguous match to a single V gene segment. In an earlier analysis of around 590 of the donors, a V segment was called functional when productive rearrangements were above 56.7%, and segregating when the standard deviation between donors exceeded 5%. A statistical classification framework was built for diagnosing cytomegalovirus status from the catalog of TCR beta chain sequences. In a later analysis, TCR nucleotide sequences were compared against IMGT/GENE-DB human TR gene sequences so that V and J genes could be assigned. The TCRdist pipeline was used in a later analysis to assign CDR3 sequences and most-parsimonious VDJ recombination scenarios. In a later analysis, every TCR beta chain was defined by the combination of its CDR3 amino acid sequence and its V-gene family, and reads without a unique V-gene family were dropped. In a later analysis, nearly 600 highly shared, low-generation-probability nucleotide sequences were removed to address suspected cross-contamination and a sequencing artifact. A later analysis calculated a clonal expansion index for each public chain from normalized within-repertoire ranks of inferred template counts. In a later analysis, generation probabilities were computed using a VDJ recombination model fitted to out-of-frame rearrangements, and the results were checked against IGoR. In a later analysis, hypergeometric tests were used to score TCR-TCR, TCR-HLA and TCR-CMV co-occurrence, with a repertoire-size bias correction applied to TCR pairs. In a later analysis, false discovery rates were estimated by permuting HLA or CMV assignments 20 times. In a later analysis, co-occurring TCRs were grouped using DBSCAN, and TCRdist sequence similarity was added for clustering within HLA-allele-positive subsets. Co-occurrence clustering excluded repertoires with fewer than 30,000 or more than 120,000 public chains, plus five with anomalous nucleotide sharing. TCRdb stores this immuneACCESS table with in-frame sequences only. Part of the clones is absent; in the studies checked, under half of the shortfall reflects unresolved V genes, and no reason is known for the rest. That table gives V, J and clone size, and the DNA gave D and trimming. The sample yields roughly 200,000 clones; roughly 74% were counted once. Approximately 2.6% of the sample is held by the ten biggest clonotypes.

The research as a whole found: Some IMGT-functional V segments, including TRBV6-2 and TRBV6-3, could not be distinguished by the 87-base-pair reads and were therefore excluded. A later analysis reported that several top co-occurrence clusters appeared linked to parvovirus B19, influenza, CMV and Epstein-Barr virus. Correlated functional status among segregating V segments might reflect linkage disequilibrium, but an unknown experimental factor could not be ruled out. Most TCR sequences were observed very rarely across donors, whereas some public TCRs were present in many individuals. According to the authors, the approach could potentially be generalized to other disease states and immunological phenotypes. A few of the identified cytomegalovirus-associated TCR beta chains were confirmed in vitro to be specific for cytomegalovirus antigens. In this cohort, only TCR beta chains were sequenced, and detectable features were limited by the absence of alpha or paired-chain data. The presence/absence analyses assumed that sequencing depth was roughly uniform across donors, and that assumption may not be true. A later analysis associated 17,000 or so TCR beta sequences with specific HLA alleles at a false discovery rate of 0.05. Most CMV-associated TCR beta chains appeared to be HLA-restricted in a later analysis, and the HLA associations seemed to be driven largely by CMV exposure. An association between a missense DCLRE1C variant and V-gene and J-gene trimming of TCR beta chains was found in a later genetic analysis and replicated in an independent cohort. A cluster of highly shared sequence variants was judged likely to represent a technical artifact of the sequencing pipeline. In both the original and validation cohorts, the classifier was reported to diagnose cytomegalovirus status with high specificity and sensitivity. A later analysis found that HLA-associated TCR beta chains were more clonally expanded and had lower generation probabilities than equally common non-associated chains. Immune exposure information for the cohort was limited to CMV serostatus. A further reported finding was that TCR beta sequences accurately predicted the HLA-A and HLA-B alleles for most subjects in the first cohort. The study listed 150 to 200 TCR beta chains as associated with cytomegalovirus. When HLA alleles, especially DR and DQ, strongly co-occurred, TCR associations were difficult to assign to individual alleles. Because some donors lacked HLA typing at each locus, the association tests relied only on the typed subset. Because counts were too low, under 20 rarely observed V segments, including chromosome 9 orphons, were left out of the earlier analysis of about 620 of the donors. In a later analysis, TCR association rates were found to vary across HLA loci, with the most associated TCRs seen for DRB1 alleles and the fewest for HLA-C alleles. A later genetic analysis reported fewer N-insertions in productive TCRs among donors in an Asian-associated ancestry cluster than the roughly 650-donor mean. In an earlier analysis of some 540 of the donors, most TCR beta V segments appeared in productive rearrangements about 87% or about 30% of the time, broadly matching IMGT annotations.

As for this clone: Its antigen is not yet known. Base qualities are missing; no much larger clone stands one base away.

The cohort consisted of fewer than 700 healthy bone marrow donors. At the time of sampling, all cohort members were nominally healthy, though unrecorded immune exposures were likely present. The donor tested CMV seronegative and was one of the 352 seronegative cohort members. A peripheral blood sample was collected from each donor, and TCR beta sequencing was performed on peripheral blood mononuclear cells. The Qiagen DNeasy Blood Extraction Kit was used to extract genomic DNA from the blood cell samples. From cysteine to phenylalanine, the CDR3 is 14 amino acids long. The retained sequence is limited to the CDR3, 42 bases, with the frame set at the first base. The germline V gene gives CDR1 as SGDLS and CDR2 as YYNGEE.

This clonotype was sampled from a female donor in good health and CMV-seronegative. What was sequenced was PBMCs. The chain is encoded by TRBV9 joined to TRBJ2-5; the D gene is perhaps TRBD2, from 5 matching bases. The tail of the sequence fits TRBJ2-7 better, so the J call may be wrong. The nucleotide sequence reads TGTGCCAGCAGCGTAGGTGGGAGTCCCTCCGAGCAGTACTTC. This is translated as CASSVGGSPSEQYF.